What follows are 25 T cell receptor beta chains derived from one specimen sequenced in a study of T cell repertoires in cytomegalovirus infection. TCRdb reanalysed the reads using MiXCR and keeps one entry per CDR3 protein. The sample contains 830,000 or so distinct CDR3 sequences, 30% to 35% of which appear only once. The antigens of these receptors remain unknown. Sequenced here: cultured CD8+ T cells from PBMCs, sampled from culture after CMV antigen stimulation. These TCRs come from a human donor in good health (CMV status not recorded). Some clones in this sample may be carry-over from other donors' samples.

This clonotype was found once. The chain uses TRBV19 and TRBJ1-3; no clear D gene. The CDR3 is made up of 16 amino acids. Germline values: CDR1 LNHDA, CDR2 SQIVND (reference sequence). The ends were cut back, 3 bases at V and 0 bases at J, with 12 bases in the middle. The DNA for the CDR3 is TGTGCCAGTAGTATTGGGGTATTAAGCTCTGGAAACACCATATATTTT. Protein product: CASSIGVLSSGNTIYF.

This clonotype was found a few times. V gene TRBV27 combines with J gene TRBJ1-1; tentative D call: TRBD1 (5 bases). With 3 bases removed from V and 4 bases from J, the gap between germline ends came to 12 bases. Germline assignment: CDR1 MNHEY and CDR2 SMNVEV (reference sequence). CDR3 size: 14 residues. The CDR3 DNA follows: TGTGCCAGCAGTTTGTCCGGGGCCATCACTGAAGCTTTCTTT. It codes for CASSLSGAITEAFF.

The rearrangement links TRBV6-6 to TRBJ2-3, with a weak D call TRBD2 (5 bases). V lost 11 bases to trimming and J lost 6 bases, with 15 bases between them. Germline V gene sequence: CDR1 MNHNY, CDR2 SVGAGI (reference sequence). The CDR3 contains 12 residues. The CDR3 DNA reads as TGTGCCTCGGGATCTCGTAGGGATACGCAGTATTTT. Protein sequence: CASGSRRDTQYF.

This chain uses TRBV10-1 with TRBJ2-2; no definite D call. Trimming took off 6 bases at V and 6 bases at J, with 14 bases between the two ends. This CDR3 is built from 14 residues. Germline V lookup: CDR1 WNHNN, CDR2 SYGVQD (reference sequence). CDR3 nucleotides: TGCGCCAGCAGCACGTCCGTGGGTCCCGGGGAGCTGTTTTTT. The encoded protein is CASSTSVGPGELFF.

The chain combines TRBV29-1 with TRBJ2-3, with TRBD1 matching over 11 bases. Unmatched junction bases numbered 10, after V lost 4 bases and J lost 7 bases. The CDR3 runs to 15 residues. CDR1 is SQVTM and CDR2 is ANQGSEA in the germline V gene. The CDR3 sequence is CSVVRDRGSGHTQYF. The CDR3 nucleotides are TGCAGCGTTGTACGGGACAGGGGGTCGGGACATACGCAGTATTTT.

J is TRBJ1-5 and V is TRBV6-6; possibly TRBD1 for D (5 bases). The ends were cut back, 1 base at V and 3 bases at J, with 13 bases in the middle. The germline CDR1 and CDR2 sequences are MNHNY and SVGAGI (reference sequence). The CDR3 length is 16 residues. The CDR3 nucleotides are TGTGCCAGCAGTTACTTCCCTCAGGGAAACAATCAGCCCCAGCATTTT. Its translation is CASSYFPQGNNQPQHF.

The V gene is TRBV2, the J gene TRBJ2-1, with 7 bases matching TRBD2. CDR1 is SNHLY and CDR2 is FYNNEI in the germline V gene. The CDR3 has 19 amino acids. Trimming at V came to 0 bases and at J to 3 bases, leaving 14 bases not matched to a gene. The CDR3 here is CASSEASPGPGRSYNEQFF. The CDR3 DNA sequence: TGTGCCAGCAGTGAAGCCTCACCGGGCCCCGGGAGGAGCTACAATGAGCAGTTCTTC.

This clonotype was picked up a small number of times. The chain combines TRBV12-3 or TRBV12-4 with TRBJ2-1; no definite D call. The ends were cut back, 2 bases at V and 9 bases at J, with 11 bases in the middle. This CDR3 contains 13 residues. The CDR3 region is CASSLTATPEQFF. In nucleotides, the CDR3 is TGTGCCAGCAGTTTAACCGCTACCCCTGAGCAGTTCTTC.

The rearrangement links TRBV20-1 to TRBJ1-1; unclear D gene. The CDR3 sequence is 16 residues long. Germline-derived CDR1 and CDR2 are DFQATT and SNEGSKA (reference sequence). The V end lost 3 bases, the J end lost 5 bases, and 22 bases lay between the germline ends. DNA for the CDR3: TGCAGTGCTAGGGCCCTAGGCGGGGTGAGGTGGACTGAAGCTTTCTTT. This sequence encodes CSARALGGVRWTEAFF.

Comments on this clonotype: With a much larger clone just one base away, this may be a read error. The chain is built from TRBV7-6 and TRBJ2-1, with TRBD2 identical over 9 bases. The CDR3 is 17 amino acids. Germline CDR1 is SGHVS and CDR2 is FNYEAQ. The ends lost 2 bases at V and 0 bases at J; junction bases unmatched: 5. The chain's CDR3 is CASSLSPSGASYNEQFF. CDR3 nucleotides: TGTGCCAGCAGCTTATCTCCTAGCGGGGCCTCCTACAATGAGCAGTTCTTC.

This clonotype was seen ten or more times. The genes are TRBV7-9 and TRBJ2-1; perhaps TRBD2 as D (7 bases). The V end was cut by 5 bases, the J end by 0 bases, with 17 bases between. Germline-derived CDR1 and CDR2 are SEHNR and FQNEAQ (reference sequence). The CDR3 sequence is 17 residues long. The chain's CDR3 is CASSHYSGDNSYNEQFF. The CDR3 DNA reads TGTGCCAGCAGCCACTACAGCGGGGACAACTCCTACAATGAGCAGTTCTTC.

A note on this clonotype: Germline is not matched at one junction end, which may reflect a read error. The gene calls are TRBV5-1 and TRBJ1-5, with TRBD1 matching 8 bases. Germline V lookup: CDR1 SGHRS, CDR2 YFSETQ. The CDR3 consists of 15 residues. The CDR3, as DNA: TGCGCCAACAGCCACGGACAGGGCCCAGGAGAGCCCCAGCATTTT. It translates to CANSHGQGPGEPQHF. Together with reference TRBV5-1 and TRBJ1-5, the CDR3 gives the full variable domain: KAGVTQTPRYLIKTRGQQVTLSCSPISGHRSVSWYQQTPGQGLQFLFEYFSETQRNKGNFPGRFSGRQFSNSRSEMNVSTLELGDSALYLCANSHGQGPGEPQHFGDGTRLSIL.

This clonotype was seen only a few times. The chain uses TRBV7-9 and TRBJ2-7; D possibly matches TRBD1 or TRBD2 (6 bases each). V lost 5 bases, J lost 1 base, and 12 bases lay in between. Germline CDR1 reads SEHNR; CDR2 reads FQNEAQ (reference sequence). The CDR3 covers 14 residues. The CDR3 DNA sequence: TGTGCCAGCAGCAGGGGGGCAAGTTCCTACGAGCAGTACTTC. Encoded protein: CASSRGASSYEQYF. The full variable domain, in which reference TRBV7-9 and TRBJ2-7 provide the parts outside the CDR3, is DTGVSQNPRHKITKRGQNVTFRCDPISEHNRLYWYRQTLGQGPEFLTYFQNEAQLEKSRLLSDRFSAERPKGSFSTLEIQRTEQGDSAMYLCASSRGASSYEQYFGPGTRLTVT.

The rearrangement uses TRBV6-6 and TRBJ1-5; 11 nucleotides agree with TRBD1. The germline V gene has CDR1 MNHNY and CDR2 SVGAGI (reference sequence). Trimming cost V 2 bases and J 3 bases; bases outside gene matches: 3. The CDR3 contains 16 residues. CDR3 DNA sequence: TGTGCCAGCAGTTACGGGACAGGGGGTTCCAATCAGCCCCAGCATTTT. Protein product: CASSYGTGGSNQPQHF.

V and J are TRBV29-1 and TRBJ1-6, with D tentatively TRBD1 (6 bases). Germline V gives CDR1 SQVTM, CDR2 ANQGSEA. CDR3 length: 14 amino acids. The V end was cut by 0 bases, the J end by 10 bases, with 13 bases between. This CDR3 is CSVEDRGVGSPLHF. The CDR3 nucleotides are TGCAGCGTTGAAGACAGGGGAGTGGGGTCACCCCTCCACTTT. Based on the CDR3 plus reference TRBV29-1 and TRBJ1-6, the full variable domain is SAVISQKPSRDICQRGTSLTIQCQVDSQVTMMFWYRQQPGQSLTLIATANQGSEATYESGFVIDKFPISRPNLTFSTLTVSNMSPEDSSIYLCSVEDRGVGSPLHFGNGTRLTVT.

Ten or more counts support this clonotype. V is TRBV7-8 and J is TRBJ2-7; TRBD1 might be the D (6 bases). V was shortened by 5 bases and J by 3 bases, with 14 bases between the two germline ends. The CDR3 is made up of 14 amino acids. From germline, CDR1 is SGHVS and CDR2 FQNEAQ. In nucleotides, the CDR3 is TGTGCCAGCAGCCTTAGGGACACCGGCTACGAGCAGTACGTC. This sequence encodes CASSLRDTGYEQYV.

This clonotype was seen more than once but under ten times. The CDR3 sequence: CASSNTGTGVNEQFF. The CDR3 nucleotides read TGTGCCAGCAGCAACACCGGGACAGGGGTCAATGAGCAGTTCTTC. The gene calls are TRBV7-6 and TRBJ2-1; TRBD1 aligns across 10 bases. The CDR3 sequence is 15 residues long. Germline V gives CDR1 SGHVS, CDR2 FNYEAQ. V lost 5 bases and J lost 6; bases outside the gene matches: 7.

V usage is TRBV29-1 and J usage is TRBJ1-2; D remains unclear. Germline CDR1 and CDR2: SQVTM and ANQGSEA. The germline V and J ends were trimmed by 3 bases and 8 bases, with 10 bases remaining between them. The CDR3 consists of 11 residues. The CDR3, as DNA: TGCAGCGTTGATGGGCGCGACGGCTACACCTTC. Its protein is CSVDGRDGYTF. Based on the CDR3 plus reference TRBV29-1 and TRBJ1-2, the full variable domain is SAVISQKPSRDICQRGTSLTIQCQVDSQVTMMFWYRQQPGQSLTLIATANQGSEATYESGFVIDKFPISRPNLTFSTLTVSNMSPEDSSIYLCSVDGRDGYTFGSGTRLTVV.

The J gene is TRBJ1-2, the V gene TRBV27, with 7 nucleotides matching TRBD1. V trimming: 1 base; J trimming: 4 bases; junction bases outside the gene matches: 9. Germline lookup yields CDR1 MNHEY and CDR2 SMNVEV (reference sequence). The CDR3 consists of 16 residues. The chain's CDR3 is CASSLYLGDRLYGYTF. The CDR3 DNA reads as TGTGCCAGCAGTTTATATTTAGGGGACAGACTCTATGGCTACACCTTC.

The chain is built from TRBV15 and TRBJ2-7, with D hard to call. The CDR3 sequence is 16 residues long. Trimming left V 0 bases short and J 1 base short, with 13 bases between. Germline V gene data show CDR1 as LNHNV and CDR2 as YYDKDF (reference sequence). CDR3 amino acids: CATSRDNELTSYEQYF. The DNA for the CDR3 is TGTGCCACCAGCAGAGATAATGAACTTACGTCCTACGAGCAGTACTTC.

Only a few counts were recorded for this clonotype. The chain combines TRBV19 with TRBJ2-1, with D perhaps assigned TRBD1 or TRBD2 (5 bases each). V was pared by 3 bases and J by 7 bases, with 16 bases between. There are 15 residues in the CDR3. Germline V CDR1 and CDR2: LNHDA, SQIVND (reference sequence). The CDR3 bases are TGTGCCAGTAGTATCGGGCAGGGAGTGGGAAATGAGCAGTTCTTC. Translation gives CASSIGQGVGNEQFF.

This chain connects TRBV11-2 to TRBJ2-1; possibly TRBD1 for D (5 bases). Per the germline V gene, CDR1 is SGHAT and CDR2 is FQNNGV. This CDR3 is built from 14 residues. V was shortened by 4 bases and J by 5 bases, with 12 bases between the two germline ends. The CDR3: CASSSSRADNEQFF. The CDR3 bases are TGTGCCAGCAGCTCATCCAGGGCCGACAATGAGCAGTTCTTC. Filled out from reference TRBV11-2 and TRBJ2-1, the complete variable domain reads EAGVAQSPRYKIIEKRQSVAFWCNPISGHATLYWYQQILGQGPKLLIQFQNNGVVDDSQLPKDRFSAERLKGVDSTLKIQPAKLEDSAVYLCASSSSRADNEQFFGPGTRLTVL.

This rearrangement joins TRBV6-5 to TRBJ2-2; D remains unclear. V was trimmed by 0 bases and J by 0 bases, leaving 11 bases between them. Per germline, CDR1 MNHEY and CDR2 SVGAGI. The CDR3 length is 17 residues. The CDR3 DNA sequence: TGTGCCAGCAGTTACTCGATGGCAGCATCGAACACCGGGGAGCTGTTTTTT. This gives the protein CASSYSMAASNTGELFF.

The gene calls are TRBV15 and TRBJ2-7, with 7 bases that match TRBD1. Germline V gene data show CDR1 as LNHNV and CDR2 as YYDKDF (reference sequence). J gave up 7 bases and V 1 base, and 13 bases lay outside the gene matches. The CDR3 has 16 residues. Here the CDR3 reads CATSRAPGTALGEQYF. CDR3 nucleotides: TGTGCCACCAGCAGAGCCCCCGGGACAGCCCTGGGGGAGCAGTACTTC.

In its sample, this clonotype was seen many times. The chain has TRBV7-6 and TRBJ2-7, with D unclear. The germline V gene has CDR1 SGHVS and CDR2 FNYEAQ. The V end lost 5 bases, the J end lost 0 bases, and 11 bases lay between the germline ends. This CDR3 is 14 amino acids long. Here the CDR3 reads CASSLRALSYEQYF. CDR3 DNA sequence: TGTGCCAGCAGCCTTCGGGCTCTCTCCTACGAGCAGTACTTC.